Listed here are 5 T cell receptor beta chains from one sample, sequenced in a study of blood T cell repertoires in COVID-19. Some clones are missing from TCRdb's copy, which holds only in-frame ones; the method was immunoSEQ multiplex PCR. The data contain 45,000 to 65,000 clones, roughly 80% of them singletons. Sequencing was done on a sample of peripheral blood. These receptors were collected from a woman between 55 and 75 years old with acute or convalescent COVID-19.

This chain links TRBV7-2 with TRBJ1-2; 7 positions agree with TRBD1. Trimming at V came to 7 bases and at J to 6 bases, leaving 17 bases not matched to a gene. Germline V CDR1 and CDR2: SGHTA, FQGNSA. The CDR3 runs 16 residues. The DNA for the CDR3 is TGTGCCAGCACCTTTCCCGGACAGGCGGATGTCAATGGCTACACCTTC. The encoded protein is CASTFPGQADVNGYTF. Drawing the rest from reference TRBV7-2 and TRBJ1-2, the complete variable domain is GAGVSQSPSNKVTEKGKDVELRCDPISGHTALYWYRQSLGQGLEFLIYFQGNSAPDKSGLPSDRFSAERTGGSVSTLTIQRTQQEDSAVYLCASTFPGQADVNGYTFGSGTRLTVV.

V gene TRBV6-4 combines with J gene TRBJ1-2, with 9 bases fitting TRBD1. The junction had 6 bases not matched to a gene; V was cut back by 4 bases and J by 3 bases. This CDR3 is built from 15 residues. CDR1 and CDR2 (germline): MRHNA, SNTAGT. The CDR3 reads CASSGGTGRDYGYTF. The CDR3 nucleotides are TGTGCCAGCAGTGGCGGGACAGGGAGAGACTATGGCTACACCTTC.

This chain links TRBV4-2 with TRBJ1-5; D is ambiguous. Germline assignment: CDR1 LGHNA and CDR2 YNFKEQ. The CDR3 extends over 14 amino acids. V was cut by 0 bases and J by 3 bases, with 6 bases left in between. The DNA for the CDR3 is TGTGCCAGCAGCCAAGAACAGTTCAATCAGCCCCAGCATTTT. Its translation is CASSQEQFNQPQHF.

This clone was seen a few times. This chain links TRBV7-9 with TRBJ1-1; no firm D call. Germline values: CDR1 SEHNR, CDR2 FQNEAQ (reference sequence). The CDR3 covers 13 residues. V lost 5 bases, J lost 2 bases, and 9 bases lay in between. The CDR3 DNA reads TGTGCCAGCAGCCCAAACAGAAACACTGAAGCTTTCTTT. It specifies CASSPNRNTEAFF.

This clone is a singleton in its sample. The CDR3 DNA is TGCGCCAGCAGCTTAGGCAGGGGAAACGGCGGGGATACGCAGTATTTT. It encodes CASSLGRGNGGDTQYF. The chain links TRBV5-1 to TRBJ2-3; possibly TRBD1 for D (6 bases). From germline, CDR1 is SGHRS and CDR2 YFSETQ. V was cut by 2 bases and J by 6 bases, with 19 bases left in between. CDR3 length equals 16 residues.